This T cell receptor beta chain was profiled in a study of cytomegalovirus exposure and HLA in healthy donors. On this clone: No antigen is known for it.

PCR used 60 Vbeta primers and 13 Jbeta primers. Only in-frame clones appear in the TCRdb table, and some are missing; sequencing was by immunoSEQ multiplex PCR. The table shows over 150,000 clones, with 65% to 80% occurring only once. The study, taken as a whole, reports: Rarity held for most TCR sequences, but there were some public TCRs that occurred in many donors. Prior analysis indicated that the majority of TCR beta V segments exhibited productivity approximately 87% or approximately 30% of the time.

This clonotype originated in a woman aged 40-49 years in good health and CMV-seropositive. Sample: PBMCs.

The CDR3 sequence is CASSPEAGIGELFF. The CDR3 coding sequence is TGTGCCAGCAGTCCAGAGGCGGGAATCGGGGAGCTGTTTTTT. This chain joins TRBV4-2 and TRBJ2-2; D is possibly TRBD2 (6 bases). The V gene lost 6 bases and the J gene lost 7 bases, with 15 bases spanning the gap. Per the germline V gene, CDR1 is LGHNA and CDR2 is YNFKEQ. The CDR3 has 14 amino acids.